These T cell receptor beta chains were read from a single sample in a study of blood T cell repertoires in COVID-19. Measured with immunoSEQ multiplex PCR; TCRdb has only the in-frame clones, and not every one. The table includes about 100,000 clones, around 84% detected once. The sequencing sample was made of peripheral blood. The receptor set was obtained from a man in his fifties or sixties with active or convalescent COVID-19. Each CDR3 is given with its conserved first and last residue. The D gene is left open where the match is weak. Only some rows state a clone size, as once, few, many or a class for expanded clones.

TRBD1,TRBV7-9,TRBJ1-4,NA,CASSTQQGAGEKLFF,TGTGCCAGCAGCACACAACAGGGGGCGGGTGAAAAACTGTTTTTT
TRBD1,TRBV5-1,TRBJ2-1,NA,CASSTGTEVPFF,TGCGCCAGCAGCACAGGGACAGAGGTTCCGTTCTTC
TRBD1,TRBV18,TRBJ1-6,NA,CASSPGQGDNSPLHF,TGTGCCAGCTCACCGGGACAGGGGGATAATTCACCCCTCCACTTT
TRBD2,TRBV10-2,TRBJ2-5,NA,CASSVGLAVETQYF,TGCGCCAGCAGCGTAGGACTAGCGGTGGAGACCCAGTACTTC
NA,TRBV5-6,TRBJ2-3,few,CASSFSGVGDTQYF,TGTGCCAGCAGCTTTTCAGGGGTGGGAGATACGCAGTATTTT
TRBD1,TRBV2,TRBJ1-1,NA,CASRGQGLDTEAFF,TGTGCCAGCAGGGGACAGGGACTGGACACTGAAGCTTTCTTT
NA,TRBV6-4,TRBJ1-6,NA,CASSEGREGSPLHF,TGTGCCAGCAGTGAGGGCAGGGAAGGTTCACCCCTCCACTTT
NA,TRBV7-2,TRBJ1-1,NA,CASRLTGGTEAFF,TGTGCCAGCAGATTAACGGGGGGAACTGAAGCTTTCTTT
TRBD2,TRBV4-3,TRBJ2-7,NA,CASSQTAGGGEGYEQYF,TGCGCCAGCAGCCAAACGGCCGGCGGGGGGGAGGGCTACGAGCAGTACTTC
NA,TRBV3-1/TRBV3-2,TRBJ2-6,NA,CASSQGGPGANVLTF,TGTGCCAGCAGCCAAGGAGGGCCCGGGGCCAACGTCCTGACTTTC
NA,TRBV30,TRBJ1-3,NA,CACTDNRDTIYF,TGTGCCTGCACGGATAACCGGGACACCATATATTTT
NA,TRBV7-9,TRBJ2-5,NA,CASSLGTIPRETQYF,TGTGCCAGCAGCTTAGGCACCATACCTAGAGAGACCCAGTACTTC
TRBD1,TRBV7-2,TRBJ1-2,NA,CASSFGTAALGGGYTF,TGTGCCAGCAGTTTCGGGACAGCCGCACTAGGGGGTGGCTACACCTTC
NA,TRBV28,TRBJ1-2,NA,CASSFAGRDGYTF,TGTGCCAGCAGTTTTGCAGGGAGGGATGGCTACACCTTC
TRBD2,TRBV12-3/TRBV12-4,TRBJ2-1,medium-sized,CASSRGGSNEQFF,TGTGCCAGCTCACGGGGGGGGAGCAATGAGCAGTTCTTC
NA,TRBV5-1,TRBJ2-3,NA,CASSLANGAGDTQYF,TGCGCCAGCAGCTTGGCAAATGGGGCCGGAGATACGCAGTATTTT
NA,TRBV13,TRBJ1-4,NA,CASSFMGDNEKLFF,TGTGCCAGCAGCTTCATGGGAGATAATGAAAAACTGTTTTTT
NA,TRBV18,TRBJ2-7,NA,CASSPLADRHYEQYF,TGTGCCAGCTCACCGCTTGCGGACAGACATTACGAGCAGTACTTC
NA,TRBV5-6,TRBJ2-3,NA,CASSLFRDTQYF,TGTGCCAGCAGCTTGTTCCGGGATACGCAGTATTTT
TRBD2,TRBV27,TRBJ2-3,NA,CASSLSSGGPTDTQYF,TGTGCCAGCAGTTTAAGTAGCGGGGGGCCGACAGATACGCAGTATTTT
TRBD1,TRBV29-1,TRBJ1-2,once,CSVDTGDSTWGYTF,TGCAGCGTTGACACAGGGGACTCTACATGGGGCTACACCTTC
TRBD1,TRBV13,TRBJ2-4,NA,CASSLGGQGWGIQYF,TGTGCCAGCAGCTTAGGGGGACAGGGATGGGGCATTCAGTACTTC
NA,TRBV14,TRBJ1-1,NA,CASSQPPQVGRLNTEAFF,TGTGCCAGCAGCCAACCTCCTCAAGTGGGGCGTTTGAACACTGAAGCTTTCTTT
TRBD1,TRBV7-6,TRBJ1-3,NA,CASSLGQGNGNTIYF,TGTGCCAGCAGCTTGGGACAGGGAAATGGAAACACCATATATTTT
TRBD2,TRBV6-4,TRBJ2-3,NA,CASSETSGGAPDTQYF,TGTGCCAGCAGTGAAACTAGCGGGGGGGCCCCAGATACGCAGTATTTT
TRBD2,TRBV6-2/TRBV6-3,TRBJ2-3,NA,CASSYAQRGDTTDTQYF,TGTGCCAGCAGTTACGCCCAGCGGGGAGACACCACAGATACGCAGTATTTT
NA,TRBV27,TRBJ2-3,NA,CASSLGQGPDTQYF,TGTGCCAGCAGTCTAGGGCAGGGGCCAGATACGCAGTATTTT
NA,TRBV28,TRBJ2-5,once,CASSLPWGAQETQYF,TGTGCCAGCAGTTTACCCTGGGGCGCCCAAGAGACCCAGTACTTC
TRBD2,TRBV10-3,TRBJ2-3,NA,CAISEWAGGEDTQYF,TGTGCCATCAGTGAGTGGGCGGGGGGAGAAGATACGCAGTATTTT
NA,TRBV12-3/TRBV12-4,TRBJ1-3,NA,CASSPNSGNTIYF,TGTGCCAGCAGTCCAAACTCGGGAAACACCATATATTTT
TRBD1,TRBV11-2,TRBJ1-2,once,CASSSSGGGYGYTF,TGTGCCAGCAGCTCTTCAGGGGGCGGCTATGGCTACACCTTC
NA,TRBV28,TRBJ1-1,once,CASALRAAVTEAFF,TGTGCCAGCGCCCTGAGGGCAGCCGTCACTGAAGCTTTCTTT
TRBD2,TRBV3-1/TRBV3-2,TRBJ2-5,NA,CASSQGTSGGEETQYF,TGTGCCAGCAGCCAGGGGACTAGCGGGGGGGAAGAGACCCAGTACTTC
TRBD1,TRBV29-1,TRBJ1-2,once,CSVEELLPGQGVYGYTF,TGCAGCGTTGAAGAGCTACTACCGGGACAGGGAGTCTATGGCTACACCTTC